This T cell receptor beta chain was captured by sequencing in a study of blood T cell repertoires in COVID-19. As for the study in general: Whether acute or convalescent, the COVID-19 samples came from the United States, Italy and Spain.

The sample holds a few counts of this clone. V lost 6 bases and J lost 4, with 15 bases in between. CDR1 and CDR2 (germline): SQVTM, ANQGSEA. This CDR3 comprises 13 residues. Per the original methods: Researchers report that nucleated cell counts were estimated from reference gene primer amplification. Sequencing was performed with immunoSEQ multiplex PCR; in TCRdb, only in-frame clones are kept and a portion is missing. The V and J calls and clone size are taken from that table; D and trimming were inferred from the DNA. Here the sample spans under 350,000 clones, 75% to 90% being singletons. The clonotype comes from a man in his forties or fifties with acute or convalescent COVID-19. The sequenced sample was peripheral blood. The V and J genes are TRBV29-1 and TRBJ1-1; D is undetermined. CDR3 nucleotide sequence: TGCAGCGTCTTACCTGGGCCTGGCACTGAAGCTTTCTTT. Its translation: CSVLPGPGTEAFF. The full variable domain, its missing parts supplied by reference TRBV29-1 and TRBJ1-1, is SAVISQKPSRDICQRGTSLTIQCQVDSQVTMMFWYRQQPGQSLTLIATANQGSEATYESGFVIDKFPISRPNLTFSTLTVSNMSPEDSSIYLCSVLPGPGTEAFFGQGTRLTVV.